One and the same sample provided the 21 T cell receptor beta chains below, sequenced in a study of early T cells in non-severe SARS-CoV-2 infection (dated by TCRdb to the early 2020s). Library preparation employed 5' RACE. The sample was run on a NextSeq 500. TCRdb handled the public reads itself, with Q25 trimming in fastp and clone calling in MiXCR, and kept productive beta chains. Rows with a matching CDR3 protein are joined into one entry that keeps the most common DNA and genes. In this sample the table shows fewer than 80,000 distinct CDR3 sequences, over 9% of which occur a single time. The ten top clones hold around 12% of the sample. The source material was whole blood, sampled at baseline. The receptors shown here come from an adult who was a healthcare worker with PCR-confirmed SARS-CoV-2 infection or an uninfected control (not recorded which).

This chain connects TRBV29-1 to TRBJ2-3, with unresolved D. Germline V gives CDR1 SQVTM, CDR2 ANQGSEA. This CDR3 region has 12 residues. V was shortened by 5 bases and J by 2 bases, with 8 bases between the two germline ends. The CDR3 region is CSVLGYTDTQYF. The CDR3 region has the DNA TGCAGCGTTCTAGGATACACAGATACGCAGTATTTT.

V gene TRBV7-9 combines with J gene TRBJ1-2, with D perhaps matching TRBD1 (5 bases). The V end was cut by 1 base, the J end by 5 bases, with 11 bases between. There are 14 residues in the CDR3. Looked up from germline, CDR1 is SEHNR and CDR2 is FQNEAQ (reference sequence). This chain's CDR3 is CASSLEQELYGYTF. In DNA form, the CDR3 reads TGTGCCAGCAGCTTAGAACAGGAGTTATATGGCTACACCTTC.

This clonotype was counted ten times or more. V is TRBV4-1 and J is TRBJ1-2; D not resolved. Per the germline V gene, CDR1 is MGHRA and CDR2 is YSYEKL. The V and J ends lost 2 bases and 1 base respectively, with 8 bases between them. CDR3 length: 14 residues. CDR3 sequence (DNA): TGCGCCAGCAGCCAACAACTGCTTAACTATGGCTACACCTTC. Protein sequence: CASSQQLLNYGYTF.

This clonotype occurred many times. CDR3 loop: CSVEPQGETQYF. As DNA, the CDR3 is TGCAGCGTTGAACCCCAGGGCGAGACCCAGTACTTC. The genes are TRBV29-1 and TRBJ2-5, with D perhaps matching TRBD1 (5 bases). Looked up from germline, CDR1 is SQVTM and CDR2 is ANQGSEA. Trimming pared 2 bases from V and 5 bases from J, leaving 9 bases between. This CDR3 spans 12 amino acids. Looking up the rest from reference TRBV29-1 and TRBJ2-5 gives the full variable domain: SAVISQKPSRDICQRGTSLTIQCQVDSQVTMMFWYRQQPGQSLTLIATANQGSEATYESGFVIDKFPISRPNLTFSTLTVSNMSPEDSSIYLCSVEPQGETQYFGPGTRLLVL.

This clonotype was detected only a few times. A much larger clone lies a single base off, so this may be a read error. The chain carries TRBV10-2 and TRBJ1-1; D is unclear. V lost 3 bases to trimming and J lost 0 bases, with 8 bases between them. The CDR3 has 14 residues. Germline assignment: CDR1 WSHSY and CDR2 SAAADI. CDR3: CASSDGGMNTEAFF. The CDR3 nucleotides read TGCGCCAGCAGTGATGGCGGTATGAACACTGAAGCTTTCTTT.

This clonotype was detected only a few times. The chain employs TRBV12-3 or TRBV12-4 and TRBJ1-5; maybe TRBD1 (6 bases). The CDR3 consists of 13 residues. V lost 7 bases to trimming and J lost 7 bases, with 14 bases between them. The CDR3 coding sequence is TGTGCCAGCACCTGGGGGGCGCGCCAGCCCCAGCATTTT. It translates to CASTWGARQPQHF.

This clonotype occurred a few times. The chain carries TRBV12-3 or TRBV12-4 and TRBJ2-7; perhaps TRBD1 as D (6 bases). V lost 3 bases, J lost 2 bases, and 8 bases lay in between. This CDR3 is built from 13 residues. CDR3 in amino acids: CASSFGGPYEQYF. The CDR3 nucleotides read TGTGCCAGCAGTTTTGGGGGCCCCTACGAGCAGTACTTC.

This clonotype has just a few counts. The chain recombines TRBV5-4 with TRBJ2-2; D not certain. This CDR3 contains 16 residues. Germline V gene lookup returns CDR1 SGHNT and CDR2 YYREEE (reference sequence). Deletions cut 0 bases from V and 0 bases from J, with 9 bases between. CDR3 protein: CASSLARSSNTGELFF. As DNA, the CDR3 is TGTGCCAGCAGCTTGGCCCGGTCTTCGAACACCGGGGAGCTGTTTTTT.

This clonotype appeared a few times. This chain connects TRBV29-1 to TRBJ2-5; possible D gene TRBD1, 6 bases. Trimming cost V 7 bases and J 2 bases, with 17 bases left between them. CDR1 is SQVTM, CDR2 ANQGSEA, per germline. The CDR3 loop spans 14 amino acids. The CDR3 DNA reads as TGCAGCGGCTTCCAGCCTACAGGGCAAGAGACCCAGTACTTC. This codes for CSGFQPTGQETQYF. Complete variable domain (other parts from reference TRBV29-1 and TRBJ2-5): SAVISQKPSRDICQRGTSLTIQCQVDSQVTMMFWYRQQPGQSLTLIATANQGSEATYESGFVIDKFPISRPNLTFSTLTVSNMSPEDSSIYLCSGFQPTGQETQYFGPGTRLLVL.

This clonotype was seen a handful of times. The chain recombines TRBV6-2 or TRBV6-3 with TRBJ1-4, with TRBD1 matching 10 bases. Losses at the gene ends were 5 bases for V and 5 bases for J; bases not matched to a gene: 8. Per germline, CDR1 MNHEY and CDR2 SVGEGT. The CDR3 totals 16 residues. Here the CDR3 reads CASSAGTGAENEKLFF. CDR3 in DNA: TGTGCCAGCAGTGCCGGGACAGGGGCGGAAAATGAAAAACTGTTTTTT.

This clonotype has just a few counts. The chain recombines TRBV7-2 with TRBJ1-1; unclear D gene. Germline CDR1 is SGHTA and CDR2 is FQGNSA. This CDR3 region has 13 residues. Trimming took 5 bases from V and 5 from J, leaving 12 bases between them. This CDR3 reads CASSPGPGTEAFF. The CDR3 DNA follows: TGTGCCAGCAGCCCGGGTCCGGGAACTGAAGCTTTCTTT.

The sample holds many counts of this clonotype. The chain carries TRBV20-1 and TRBJ2-1; D gene uncertain. The CDR3 consists of 12 residues. Trimming cost V 3 bases and J 5 bases, with 8 bases left between them. Germline CDR1 DFQATT, CDR2 SNEGSKA (reference sequence). The CDR3 DNA is TGCAGTGCTAGTGGCAGAAACAATGAGCAGTTCTTC. It is translated as CSASGRNNEQFF.

This clonotype was seen a few times. J is TRBJ2-3 and V is TRBV9, with 7 bases matching TRBD2. The CDR3 has 19 residues. Trimming took 3 bases from V and 0 from J; bases not matched to a gene: 16. CDR1 and CDR2 (germline): SGDLS, YYNGEE. In nucleotides, the CDR3 is TGTGCCAGCAGCGCCCCGGTTCATTCTAGCGGCCTTAGCACAGATACGCAGTATTTT. It encodes CASSAPVHSSGLSTDTQYF.

This clonotype was observed many times. The chain uses TRBV6-2 or TRBV6-3 and TRBJ2-3, with no clear D. CDR3 length equals 14 residues. Trimming pared 6 bases from V and 6 bases from J, leaving 16 bases between. CDR1 MNHEY and CDR2 SVGEGT come from the germline V gene. The chain's CDR3 is CASRLGTKTDTQYF. As DNA, the CDR3 is TGTGCCAGCAGGTTGGGCACTAAAACGGATACGCAGTATTTT.

At least ten counts were recorded for this clonotype. The rearrangement joins TRBV3-1 to TRBJ2-1; no clear D gene. CDR3 size: 12 residues. Trimming took 1 base from V and 7 from J, leaving 5 bases between them. Germline loops: CDR1 LGHDT, CDR2 YNNKEL (reference sequence). CDR3 region: CASSQGGNEQFF. Here the CDR3 DNA reads TGTGCCAGCAGCCAAGGGGGAAATGAGCAGTTCTTC.

J is TRBJ2-3 and V is TRBV7-8; 7 nucleotides align to TRBD2. The V gene's germline CDR1 is SGHVS and CDR2 FQNEAQ. J gave up 0 bases and V 5 bases, and 11 bases lay outside the gene matches. The CDR3 runs to 17 residues. CDR3 sequence reads: CASSGDLAASSTDTQYF. As DNA, the CDR3 is TGTGCCAGCAGCGGGGACCTAGCGGCCTCTAGCACAGATACGCAGTATTTT.

The table lists this clonotype with a few counts. The chain links TRBV7-6 to TRBJ2-7; D unresolved. The V end lost 1 base, the J end lost 3 bases, and 7 bases lay between the germline ends. This CDR3 spans 13 amino acids. CDR1 and CDR2 from the germline V gene are SGHVS and FNYEAQ. The CDR3 loop is CASSLGWDYEQYF. The CDR3 bases are TGTGCCAGCAGCTTAGGCTGGGACTACGAGCAGTACTTC.

The genes are TRBV7-2 and TRBJ2-7; 7 positions match TRBD1. This CDR3 is built from 17 residues. Germline lookup yields CDR1 SGHTA and CDR2 FQGNSA. J lost 2 bases, V lost 3 bases, and 13 bases had no gene match. The CDR3 is CASSFDRAATGAYEQYF. In DNA, the CDR3 is TGTGCCAGCAGCTTCGACAGGGCTGCTACTGGAGCCTACGAGCAGTACTTC.

In this sample, this clonotype turned up a few times. The rearrangement joins TRBV12-3 or TRBV12-4 to TRBJ1-6; D is undetermined. This CDR3 spans 11 amino acids. Trimming left V 5 bases short and J 15 bases short, with 11 bases between. CDR3 sequence: CASSARAGLHF. DNA for the CDR3: TGTGCCAGCAGTGCCCGGGCCGGCCTCCACTTT.

In this sample, this clonotype turned up many times. The chain couples TRBV9 to TRBJ1-1; unclear D gene. This CDR3 is 13 amino acids long. Trimming removed 0 bases from V and 9 bases from J, with 12 bases in between. Germline CDR1 is SGDLS and CDR2 is YYNGEE. The CDR3 region has the DNA TGTGCCAGCAGCGTAGACGCAGAAGGGAAAGCTTTCTTT. Protein sequence: CASSVDAEGKAFF.

This clonotype has more than one count but fewer than ten. At one end the junction does not follow the germline gene, possibly because of a read error. V gene TRBV20-1 combines with J gene TRBJ1-5; D is unresolved. CDR1 and CDR2 from the germline V gene are DFQATT and SNEGSKA (reference sequence). This CDR3 is built from 15 residues. Here the CDR3 DNA reads TGCAGTGCTAGAGATATGGACGGAGACAATCAGCCCCAACATTTT. Translated, it gives CSARDMDGDNQPQHF.